The clone carrying this T cell receptor (beta chain) came up many times. Its antigen is not identified. This entry is derived from a study of T-cell reconstitution after alpha-beta-depleted transplantation in children. Study-wide results and caveats: Where alpha-beta T cells came from about two months after transplant was reportedly several hundred expanded graft clones. When one year had passed after transplant, most T-cell counts and diversity came from newly produced T cells. It was surviving recipient T cells and thymic progenitors that gave some patients high TCRbeta diversity at day 60.

A TCRbeta library incorporating unique molecular identifiers was prepared. A single record per CDR3 protein comes from TCRdb applying MiXCR to the PCR reads. The sample consists of 85,000 to 120,000 distinct CDR3 sequences, under 9% of them appearing once. This receptor was identified in a boy younger than 10 with acute lymphoblastic leukemia, due to receive a stem cell transplant. Sample: PBMCs, taken before TCRalphabeta/CD19-depleted stem cell transplant.

The CDR3 DNA follows: TGTGCCAGTAGTATCTACTCCACAGGACAGACCACTGAAGCTTTCTTT. This codes for CASSIYSTGQTTEAFF. This chain uses TRBV19 with TRBJ1-1; D might be TRBD1 (6 bases). There are 16 residues in the CDR3. The germline CDR1 and CDR2 sequences are LNHDA and SQIVND (reference sequence). V shed 3 bases and J shed 4 bases, with 18 bases lying between them.